This TCR beta chain was sequenced in a study of response to subunit inactivated influenza vaccine. The CDR3 has 17 amino acids. V trimming: 3 bases; J trimming: 1 base; junction bases outside the gene matches: 7. Looked up from germline, CDR1 is LGHDT and CDR2 is YNNKEL (reference sequence). TCRdb independently ran MiXCR on the RT-PCR reads; one entry per CDR3 protein. The sample shows hundreds of thousands of distinct CDR3 sequences, less than 30% of them seen only once. Sequenced material: CD4+ T cells sorted from PBMCs, taken roughly 5 days after vaccination. The chain is built from TRBV3-1 and TRBJ2-2; TRBD2 aligns across 8 bases. The sequence was obtained from a man between 45 and 60 years old who received an inactivated influenza vaccine. In nucleotides, the CDR3 is TGTGCCAGCAGCCATGTGCGGGAGGCCCAGAACACCGGGGAGCTGTTTTTT. This sequence encodes CASSHVREAQNTGELFF.